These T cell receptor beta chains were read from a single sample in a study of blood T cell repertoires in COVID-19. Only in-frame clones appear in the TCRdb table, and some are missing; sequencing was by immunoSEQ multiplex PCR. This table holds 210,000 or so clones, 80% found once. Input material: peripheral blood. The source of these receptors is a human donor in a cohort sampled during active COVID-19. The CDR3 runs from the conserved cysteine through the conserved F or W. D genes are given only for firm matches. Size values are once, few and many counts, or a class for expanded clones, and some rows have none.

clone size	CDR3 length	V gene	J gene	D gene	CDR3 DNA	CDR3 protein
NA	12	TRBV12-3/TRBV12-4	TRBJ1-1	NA	TGTGCCAGCAGTTTCGGCCAGGCCGTGGCTTTCTTT	CASSFGQAVAFF
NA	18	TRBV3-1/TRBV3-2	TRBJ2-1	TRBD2	TGTGCCAGCAGCTTAAGGGAACTAGCGGGAGTTAAGCTAGGTGAGCAGTTCTTC	CASSLRELAGVKLGEQFF
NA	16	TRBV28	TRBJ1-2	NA	TGTGCCAGCAGCTTGGTCCATACAGGGTCCGGCTATGGCTACACCTTC	CASSLVHTGSGYGYTF
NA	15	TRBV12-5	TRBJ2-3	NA	TGTGCTAGTGGTACAGGAGAACTCAGCACAGATACGCAGTATTTT	CASGTGELSTDTQYF
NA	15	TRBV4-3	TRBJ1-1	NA	TGCGCCAGCAGCCAAGACCCAGGGTCGAACACTGAAGCTTTCTTT	CASSQDPGSNTEAFF
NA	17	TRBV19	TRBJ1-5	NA	TGTGCCAGTAGTATAGCTGGGGCGCCGTATAGCAATCAGCCCCAGCATTTT	CASSIAGAPYSNQPQHF
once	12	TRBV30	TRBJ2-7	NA	TGTGCCGGGGCGTGGAGCTCCTACGAGCAGTACTTC	CAGAWSSYEQYF
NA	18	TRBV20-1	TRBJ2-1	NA	TGCAGTGCTAGTTGGGGACACTCTGTACGAAGCTCCTACAATGAGCAGTTCTTC	CSASWGHSVRSSYNEQFF
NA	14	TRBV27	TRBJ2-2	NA	TGTGCCAGCAGTCCCCGGACCAAACACCGGGGAGCTGTTTTT	CASSPRTKHRGAVF
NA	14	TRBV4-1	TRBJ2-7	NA	TGCGCCAGCAGCCAAGATGACACCCGCTACGAGCAGTACTTC	CASSQDDTRYEQYF
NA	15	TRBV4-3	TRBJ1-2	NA	TGCGCCAGCAGCCAAACCCTGGCGGGTTACTATGGCTACACCTTC	CASSQTLAGYYGYTF
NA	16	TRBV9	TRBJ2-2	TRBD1	TGTGCCAGCAGCGCCTCTACAGGGGGAATGTCCGGGGAGCTGTTTTTT	CASSASTGGMSGELFF
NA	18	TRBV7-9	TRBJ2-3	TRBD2	TGTGCCAGCAGCTTAGGGATCAGCGGGAGGGCCGGGGCAGATACGCAGTATTTT	CASSLGISGRAGADTQYF
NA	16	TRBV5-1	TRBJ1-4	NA	TGCGCCAGCAGCCCGCGCAAGGGGCAGTCTAATGAAAAACTGTTTTTT	CASSPRKGQSNEKLFF
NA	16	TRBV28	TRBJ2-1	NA	TGTGCCAGCAGAATTTCGGAGCGGGTACCCTACAATGAGCAGTTCTTC	CASRISERVPYNEQFF
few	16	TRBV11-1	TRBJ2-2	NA	TGTGCCAGCAGCTTAGGCCTTGGCAGGGGATCCGGGGAGCTGTTTTTT	CASSLGLGRGSGELFF
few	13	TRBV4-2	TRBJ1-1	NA	TGTGCCAGCAGCCAAGAGGTAGCCACTGAAGCTTTCTTT	CASSQEVATEAFF
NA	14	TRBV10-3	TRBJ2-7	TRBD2	TGTGCCATCAGGACCGGGACTAATGCCTACGAGCAGTACTTC	CAIRTGTNAYEQYF
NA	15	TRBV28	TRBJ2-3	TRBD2	TGTGCCAGCAGTTTTAGCGGGAGCGGAACAGATACGCAGTATTTT	CASSFSGSGTDTQYF
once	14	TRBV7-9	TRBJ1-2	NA	TGTGCCAGCACGTCCCGAGGAATTAACTATGGCTACACCTTC	CASTSRGINYGYTF
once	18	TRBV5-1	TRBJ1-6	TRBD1	TGCGCCAGCAGTCGGTCGGGACAGTCTTTAGGGGTCGGTTCACCCCTCCACTTT	CASSRSGQSLGVGSPLHF
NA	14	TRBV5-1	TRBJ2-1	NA	TGCGCCAGCAGCCCTCTCGGGATACACAATGAGCAGTTCTTC	CASSPLGIHNEQFF
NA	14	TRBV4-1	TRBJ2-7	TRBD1	TGCGCCAGCAGCTTCCGACAGGGGGCAGACGAGCAGTACTTC	CASSFRQGADEQYF
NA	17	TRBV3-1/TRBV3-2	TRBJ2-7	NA	TGTGCCAGCAGTCCTGAACGGGGGGCCCTTAGCTCCTACGAGCAGTACTTC	CASSPERGALSSYEQYF